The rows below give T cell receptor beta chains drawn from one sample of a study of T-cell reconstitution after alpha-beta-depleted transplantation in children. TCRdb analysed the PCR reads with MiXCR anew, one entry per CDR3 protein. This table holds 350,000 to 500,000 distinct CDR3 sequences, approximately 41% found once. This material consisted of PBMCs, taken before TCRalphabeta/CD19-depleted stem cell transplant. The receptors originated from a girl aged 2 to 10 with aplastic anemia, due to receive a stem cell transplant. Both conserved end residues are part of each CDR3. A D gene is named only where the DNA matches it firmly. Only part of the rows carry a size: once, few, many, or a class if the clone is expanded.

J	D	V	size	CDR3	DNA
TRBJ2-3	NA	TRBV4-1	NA	CASSQRNGGSTDTQYF	TGCGCCAGCAGCCAGCGGAACGGGGGCAGCACAGATACGCAGTATTTT
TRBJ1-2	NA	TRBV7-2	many	CASSLTGDGAGYTF	TGTGCCAGCAGCTTAACGGGGGACGGGGCTGGCTACACCTTC
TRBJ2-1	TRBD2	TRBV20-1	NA	CSPTSGSANEQFF	TGCAGCCCGACTAGCGGGAGTGCAAATGAGCAGTTCTTC
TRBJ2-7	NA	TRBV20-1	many	CSARKQEQYF	TGCAGTGCTAGAAAGCAAGAGCAGTACTTC
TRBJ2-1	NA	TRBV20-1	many	CSAALPSRRTYNEQFF	TGCAGTGCTGCCCTTCCTAGTCGCCGAACCTACAATGAGCAGTTCTTC
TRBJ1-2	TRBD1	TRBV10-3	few	CATPGQGTYGYTF	TGTGCCACCCCGGGACAGGGGACCTATGGCTACACCTTC
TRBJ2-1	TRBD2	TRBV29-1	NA	CSVEDRLGLAGREQFF	TGCAGCGTTGAAGATCGGTTGGGGCTAGCGGGAAGAGAGCAGTTCTTC
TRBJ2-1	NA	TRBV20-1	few	CSARDIDYNEQFF	TGCAGTGCTAGAGATATAGATTACAATGAGCAGTTCTTC
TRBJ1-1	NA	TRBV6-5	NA	CASSYSRGGRNTEAFF	TGTGCCAGCAGTTACTCTCGGGGAGGAAGGAACACTGAAGCTTTCTTT
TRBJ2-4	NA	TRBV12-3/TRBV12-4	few	CASTYSDREEDIQYF	TGTGCCAGCACTTATTCCGACAGGGAGGAAGACATTCAGTACTTC
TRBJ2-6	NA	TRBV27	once	CASSSQGTGANVLTF	TGTGCCAGCAGTTCCCAGGGCACCGGGGCCAACGTCCTGACTTTC
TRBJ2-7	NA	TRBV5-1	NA	CVTDRGKPSYEQYF	TGCGTGACGGATCGGGGTAAGCCGTCCTACGAGCAGTACTTC